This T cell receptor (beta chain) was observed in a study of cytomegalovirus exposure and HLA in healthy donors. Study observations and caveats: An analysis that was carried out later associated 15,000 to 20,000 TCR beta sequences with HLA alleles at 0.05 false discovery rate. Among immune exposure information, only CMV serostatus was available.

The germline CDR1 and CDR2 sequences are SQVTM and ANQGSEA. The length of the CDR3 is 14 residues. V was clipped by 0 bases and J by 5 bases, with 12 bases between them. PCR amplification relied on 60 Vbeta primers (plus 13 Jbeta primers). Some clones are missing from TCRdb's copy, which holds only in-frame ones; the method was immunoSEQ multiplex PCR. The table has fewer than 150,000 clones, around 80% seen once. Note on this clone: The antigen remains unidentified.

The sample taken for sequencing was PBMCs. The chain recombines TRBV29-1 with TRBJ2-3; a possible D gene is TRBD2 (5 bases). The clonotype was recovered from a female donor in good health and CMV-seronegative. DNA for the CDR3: TGCAGCGTTGAAGATCTCCCTGAGGGAGATACGCAGTATTTT. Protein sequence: CSVEDLPEGDTQYF.